Following are 26 T cell receptor beta chains from one sample sequenced in a study of CD4+ T cells in melanoma. The data were produced by immunoSEQ multiplex PCR, yet TCRdb's version contains in-frame clones alone and is incomplete. The profile covers roughly 10,000 clones, with 65% to 70% appearing a single time and approximately 11% taken by the ten largest. Sequences were obtained from cells from a culture (not recorded whether cultured in vitro). Source of these receptors: a human donor with melanoma.

The genes are TRBV7-3 and TRBJ2-1; tentative D call: TRBD1 (6 bases). V was trimmed by 5 bases and J by 7 bases, leaving 15 bases between them. Germline V gene sequence: CDR1 SGHTA, CDR2 FQGTGA. The CDR3 loop spans 14 amino acids. The CDR3 nucleotides are TGTGCCAGCAGCCCCCAGGGGCGACTGAATGAGCAGTTCTTC. Its translation is CASSPQGRLNEQFF.

The chain couples TRBV11-1 to TRBJ2-7; D is possibly TRBD1 (6 bases). Trimming took off 6 bases at V and 3 bases at J, with 12 bases between the two ends. The germline CDR1 and CDR2 sequences are SGHAT and FQDESV (reference sequence). The CDR3 has 13 amino acids. The CDR3 here is CASRKDRNYEQYF. CDR3 DNA: TGTGCCAGCAGGAAAGACAGGAACTACGAGCAGTACTTC. Looking up the rest from reference TRBV11-1 and TRBJ2-7 gives the full variable domain: EAEVAQSPRYKITEKSQAVAFWCDPISGHATLYWYRQILGQGPELLVQFQDESVVDDSQLPKDRFSAERLKGVDSTLKIQPAELGDSAMYLCASRKDRNYEQYFGPGTRLTVT.

This clone was recorded once. This chain links TRBV30 with TRBJ1-6; the D is unclear. This CDR3 region has 16 residues. Germline CDR1 and CDR2: GTSNPN and SVGIG (reference sequence). V shed 0 bases and J shed 7 bases, with 16 bases lying between them. CDR3 sequence: CAWSVRQVMTNSPLHF. CDR3 bases: TGTGCCTGGAGTGTACGGCAAGTTATGACGAATTCACCCCTCCACTTT.

The CDR3 DNA reads as TGTGCCAGCAGCTTCCGCCGGGACAGCAACACAGATACGCAGTATTTT. It translates to CASSFRRDSNTDTQYF. The rearrangement links TRBV5-4 to TRBJ2-3; 7 nucleotides match TRBD1. Germline V gene lookup returns CDR1 SGHNT and CDR2 YYREEE (reference sequence). V was pared by 2 bases and J by 2 bases, with 8 bases of the junction left unmatched. This CDR3 is built from 16 residues. Based on the CDR3 plus reference TRBV5-4 and TRBJ2-3, the full variable domain is ETGVTQSPTHLIKTRGQQVTLRCSSQSGHNTVSWYQQALGQGPQFIFQYYREEENGRGNFPPRFSGLQFPNYSSELNVNALELDDSALYLCASSFRRDSNTDTQYFGPGTRLTVL.

This clone was seen just once. The chain employs TRBV29-1 and TRBJ2-1; D is perhaps TRBD2 (6 bases). V lost 6 bases and J 0 bases, leaving 21 bases between the germline ends. Germline assignment: CDR1 SQVTM and CDR2 ANQGSEA. The CDR3 has 17 residues. The CDR3 sequence: CSVEGLTKRSSYNEQFF. DNA of the CDR3: TGCAGCGTGGAGGGACTGACCAAACGTAGCTCCTACAATGAGCAGTTCTTC.

This chain connects TRBV5-1 to TRBJ2-5; D gene unclear. V lost 0 bases to trimming and J lost 4 bases, with 13 bases between them. CDR3 length: 15 residues. Germline V gene sequence: CDR1 SGHRS, CDR2 YFSETQ. The CDR3 loop reads CASSLESLTLETQYF. CDR3 coding DNA: TGCGCCAGCAGCTTGGAGTCACTAACCCTAGAGACCCAGTACTTC.

This chain uses TRBV5-1 with TRBJ2-5, with TRBD1 as a possible D gene (5 bases). This CDR3 has 15 amino acids. Trimming took 0 bases from V and 3 from J, leaving 12 bases between them. CDR1 and CDR2 (germline): SGHRS, YFSETQ. DNA for the CDR3: TGCGCCAGCAGCTTGGCCCCGACAGCTAAAGAGACCCAGTACTTC. It specifies CASSLAPTAKETQYF.

This clone showed up just a few times. V and J are TRBV4-1 and TRBJ2-3; a weak D match, TRBD2 (6 bases). V lost 8 bases to trimming and J lost 9 bases, with 15 bases between them. The CDR3 has 12 residues. CDR1 is MGHRA, CDR2 YSYEKL, per germline. Written as DNA, the CDR3 is TGCGCCAGCTCCCAGACCCGGGGGACGCAGTATTTT. It translates to CASSQTRGTQYF.

CDR3 sequence reads: CASSQGGVYLTSNEQFF. CDR3 nucleotides: TGCGCCAGCAGCCAAGGGGGAGTTTACCTCACTTCGAATGAGCAGTTCTTC. The V gene is TRBV4-1, the J gene TRBJ2-1, with a tentative D call TRBD2 (5 bases). This CDR3 region has 17 residues. The germline V and J ends were trimmed by 1 base and 7 bases, with 20 bases remaining between them. CDR1 MGHRA and CDR2 YSYEKL come from the germline V gene.

The chain couples TRBV7-8 to TRBJ1-3, with TRBD1 identical over 7 bases. The germline V gene encodes CDR1 SGHVS and CDR2 FQNEAQ. The V gene end was trimmed by 4 bases and the J gene end by 2 bases; junction bases not matched to a gene: 5. CDR3 length: 15 residues. This CDR3 reads CASSSRTGAGNTIYF. CDR3 bases: TGTGCCAGCAGCTCTCGAACAGGGGCTGGAAACACCATATATTTT.

For the CDR3, the DNA is TGTGCCAGCTCACCACCGAAGGGGGGCAGCGGTACGCAGTATTTT. Translated, it gives CASSPPKGGSGTQYF. V usage is TRBV18 and J usage is TRBJ2-3, with D perhaps matching TRBD1 or TRBD2 (6 bases each). Germline CDR1 KGHSH, CDR2 LQKENI. The V end lost 0 bases, the J end lost 8 bases, and 15 bases lay between the germline ends. CDR3 length: 15 amino acids. Supplemented by reference TRBV18 and TRBJ2-3, the full variable domain reads NAGVMQNPRHLVRRRGQEARLRCSPMKGHSHVYWYRQLPEEGLKFMVYLQKENIIDESGMPKERFSAEFPKEGPSILRIQQVVRGDSAAYFCASSPPKGGSGTQYFGPGTRLTVL.

The chain employs TRBV19 and TRBJ1-2; D may be TRBD1 (6 bases). The V and J ends lost 6 bases and 8 bases respectively, with 19 bases between them. Looked up from germline, CDR1 is LNHDA and CDR2 is SQIVND (reference sequence). The CDR3 spans 14 residues. CDR3 residues: CASSHFLQGRGYTF. DNA of the CDR3: TGTGCCAGTAGCCATTTTTTACAGGGTAGGGGCTACACCTTC.

The genes are TRBV7-2 and TRBJ1-6; D call uncertain. The CDR3 runs 17 residues. The germline V and J ends were trimmed by 0 bases and 5 bases, with 14 bases remaining between them. Germline assignment: CDR1 SGHTA and CDR2 FQGNSA. The CDR3 sequence is CASSLAQVWRNNSPLHF. The CDR3 region has the DNA TGTGCCAGCAGCTTAGCGCAAGTTTGGCGGAATAATTCACCCCTCCACTTT.

The sample holds a few counts of this clone. The chain has TRBV6-1 and TRBJ1-6; no clear D gene. Germline CDR1 reads MNHNS; CDR2 reads SASEGT. The CDR3 sequence is 15 residues long. V gave up 2 bases and J gave up 9 bases, with 14 bases separating them. The CDR3 DNA is TGTGCCAGCAGTGAACAGGAGTGGAGTGTTTCACCCCTCCACTTT. This codes for CASSEQEWSVSPLHF.

V is TRBV2 and J is TRBJ2-7; the D gene could be TRBD1 or TRBD2 (6 bases each). The CDR3 loop spans 14 amino acids. CDR1 and CDR2 (germline): SNHLY, FYNNEI. V was cut by 7 bases and J by 2 bases, with 15 bases left in between. CDR3 loop: CASTVVGGPYEQYF. The CDR3 nucleotides are TGTGCCAGCACAGTGGTTGGGGGGCCCTACGAGCAGTACTTC. Drawing the rest from reference TRBV2 and TRBJ2-7, the complete variable domain is EPEVTQTPSHQVTQMGQEVILRCVPISNHLYFYWYRQILGQKVEFLVSFYNNEISEKSEIFDDQFSVERPDGSNFTLKIRSTKLEDSAMYFCASTVVGGPYEQYFGPGTRLTVT.

The DNA of the CDR3 is TGTGCCACCAGCAGAGTTTGGAATGAGCAGTTCTTC. This translates into CATSRVWNEQFF. The chain employs TRBV15 and TRBJ2-1; no clear D gene. V lost 1 base, J lost 7 bases, and 5 bases lay in between. The germline V gene has CDR1 LNHNV and CDR2 YYDKDF (reference sequence). CDR3 length: 12 residues.

The chain is built from TRBV6-5 and TRBJ1-2, with D hard to call. CDR3 size: 14 residues. Germline V gene lookup returns CDR1 MNHEY and CDR2 SVGAGI. Trimming shortened V by 0 bases and J by 2 bases, and 7 bases separated the two germline ends. The CDR3 loop is CASSYSKLNYGYTF. In DNA form, the CDR3 reads TGTGCCAGCAGTTACTCGAAGCTAAACTATGGCTACACCTTC.

This rearrangement joins TRBV19 to TRBJ1-4, with a tentative D call TRBD1 (5 bases). Deletions cut 5 bases from V and 2 bases from J, with 12 bases between. Per germline, CDR1 LNHDA and CDR2 SQIVND (reference sequence). The CDR3 length is 15 residues. The DNA of the CDR3 is TGTGCCAGTAGTGACTCAGGGAGGACTAATGAAAAACTGTTTTTT. Its protein product is CASSDSGRTNEKLFF.

The chain uses TRBV27 and TRBJ2-7; 12 positions agree with TRBD2. Trimming took 0 bases from V and 5 from J; bases not matched to a gene: 8. The CDR3 consists of 17 residues. Germline values: CDR1 MNHEY, CDR2 SMNVEV (reference sequence). The CDR3 DNA follows: TGTGCCAGCAGTTTATCCAGACTAGCGGGGGTCCTGGACGAGCAGTACTTC. Protein product: CASSLSRLAGVLDEQYF.

The chain employs TRBV30 and TRBJ1-5, with TRBD1 matching 8 bases. Per the germline V gene, CDR1 is GTSNPN and CDR2 is SVGIG (reference sequence). There are 13 residues in the CDR3. The ends lost 0 bases at V and 5 bases at J; junction bases unmatched: 0. The CDR3 region is CAWSVQGDQPQHF. CDR3 nucleotide sequence: TGTGCCTGGAGTGTACAGGGGGATCAGCCCCAGCATTTT.

The rearrangement uses TRBV7-8 and TRBJ1-2; D unresolved. The V gene's germline CDR1 is SGHVS and CDR2 FQNEAQ. Trimming stripped 4 bases from V and 0 bases from J, with 18 bases between. The CDR3 loop spans 17 amino acids. The CDR3 DNA is TGTGCCAGCAGCTCTCGGTCTGCGGGCCCCACTAACTATGGCTACACCTTC. It specifies CASSSRSAGPTNYGYTF. The entire variable domain, with the rest obtained from reference TRBV7-8 and TRBJ1-2, is as follows: GAGVSQSPRYKVAKRGQDVALRCDPISGHVSLFWYQQALGQGPEFLTYFQNEAQLDKSGLPSDRFFAERPEGSVSTLKIQRTQQEDSAVYLCASSSRSAGPTNYGYTFGSGTRLTVV.

V gene TRBV9 combines with J gene TRBJ1-4; D uncertain. The CDR3 is 14 residues long. The germline V and J ends were trimmed by 3 bases and 0 bases, with 6 bases remaining between them. Per germline, CDR1 SGDLS and CDR2 YYNGEE. The CDR3 sequence is CASSGRATNEKLFF. Written as DNA, the CDR3 is TGTGCCAGCAGCGGTCGAGCAACTAATGAAAAACTGTTTTTT.

This clone was seen more than once but under ten times. V and J are TRBV7-6 and TRBJ2-5; D remains ambiguous. This CDR3 has 12 residues. Trimming removed 0 bases at V and 5 bases at J, with 4 bases between. CDR1 and CDR2 (germline): SGHVS, FNYEAQ. The DNA of the CDR3 is TGTGCCAGCAGCTTAGCGTGGGAGACCCAGTACTTC. Translation: CASSLAWETQYF.

The sample holds one count of this clone. The chain uses TRBV30 and TRBJ1-1; no reliable D call. V lost 4 bases to trimming and J lost 1 base, with 7 bases between them. The CDR3 has 12 amino acids. Germline assignment: CDR1 GTSNPN and CDR2 SVGIG (reference sequence). The CDR3 coding sequence is TGTGCCTGGATGTGGGGGAACACTGAAGCTTTCTTT. Protein sequence: CAWMWGNTEAFF.

The genes are TRBV7-3 and TRBJ2-2, with TRBD2 matching 8 bases. Looked up from germline, CDR1 is SGHTA and CDR2 is FQGTGA. This CDR3 is 16 amino acids long. Trimming at V came to 5 bases and at J to 4 bases, leaving 9 bases not matched to a gene. The CDR3, as DNA: TGTGCCAGCAGCCCCGCCGGGGGGGCCTTCACCGGGGAGCTGTTTTTT. This encodes CASSPAGGAFTGELFF. The variable domain in full, with the rest retrieved from reference TRBV7-3 and TRBJ2-2, is GAGVSQTPSNKVTEKGKYVELRCDPISGHTALYWYRQSLGQGPEFLIYFQGTGAADDSGLPNDRFFAVRPEGSVSTLKIQRTERGDSAVYLCASSPAGGAFTGELFFGEGSRLTVL.

The V and J genes are TRBV6-5 and TRBJ1-2, with 9 nucleotides matching TRBD1. With 8 bases clipped from V and 5 bases from J, the junction kept 9 bases outside the gene matches. The CDR3 runs to 14 residues. Germline assignment: CDR1 MNHEY and CDR2 SVGAGI. The CDR3 bases are TGTGCCAGCTACCCCTCCGGGACAGGGTATGGCTACACCTTC. It specifies CASYPSGTGYGYTF.